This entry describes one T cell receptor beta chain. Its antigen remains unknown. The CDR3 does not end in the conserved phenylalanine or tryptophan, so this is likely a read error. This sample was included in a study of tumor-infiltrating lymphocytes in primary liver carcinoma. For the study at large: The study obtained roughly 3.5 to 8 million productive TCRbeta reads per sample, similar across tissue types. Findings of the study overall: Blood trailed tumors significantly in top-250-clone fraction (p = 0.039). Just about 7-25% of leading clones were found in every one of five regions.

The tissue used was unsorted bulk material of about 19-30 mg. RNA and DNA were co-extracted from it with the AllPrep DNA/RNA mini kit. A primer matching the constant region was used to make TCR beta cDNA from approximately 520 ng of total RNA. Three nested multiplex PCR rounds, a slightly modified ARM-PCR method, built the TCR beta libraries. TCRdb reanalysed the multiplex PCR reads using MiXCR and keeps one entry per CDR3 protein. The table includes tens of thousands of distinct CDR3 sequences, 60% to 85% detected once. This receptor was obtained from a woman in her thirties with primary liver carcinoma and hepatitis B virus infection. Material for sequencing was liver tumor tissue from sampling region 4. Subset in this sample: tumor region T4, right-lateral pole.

The CDR3 sequence is CASSPLGICSYNEQFI. The CDR3 DNA follows: TGCGCCAGCAGCCCTCTGGGTATCTGCTCCTACAATGAGCAGTTCATC. The chain carries TRBV5-1 and TRBJ2-1, with no clear D. This CDR3 contains 16 residues. V was cut by 4 bases and J by 0 bases, with 14 bases left in between. Germline V gene lookup returns CDR1 SGHRS and CDR2 YFSETQ.